This TCR beta chain is from a study of control samples from healthy donors and cancer patients. The CDR3 has 17 residues if both end residues are counted. Germline CDR1 MNHEY, CDR2 SMNVEV (reference sequence). Points on this clone: The DNA is left out, because the CDR3 cannot be placed on it with certainty; the CDR3 is given as TCRdb lists it. Other DNA sequences in this specimen translate into the identical CDR3.

Data came from immunoSEQ multiplex PCR; TCRdb stores just in-frame clones and leaves some out. The sample lists 70,000 to 80,000 clones, around 90% occurring once. J is TRBJ1-5 and V is TRBV27. The TCR originated in a woman aged 55 to 70 with head and neck cancer. Sequencing was performed on PBMCs. This CDR3 is CASSLSSGRGGGQPQHF.